This T cell receptor beta chain comes out of a study of early stage breast cancer tumors. TCRdb's table, derived via immunoSEQ multiplex PCR, lists solely in-frame clones and lacks some. In the table there are around 6,500 clones, 50% to 75% of which are singletons. This clone was observed a single time. The source material was normal breast tissue next to the tumor. The receptor's source is a person aged 50-59 years with breast cancer.

The CDR3 region has the DNA TGCGCCAGCAGCTACGGACTAGCGGGAGGGGCAGATACGCAGTATTTT. It specifies CASSYGLAGGADTQYF. The gene calls are TRBV5-1 and TRBJ2-3, with 15 positions matching TRBD2. With 3 bases clipped from V and 4 bases from J, the junction kept 3 bases outside the gene matches. CDR1 is SGHRS and CDR2 is YFSETQ in the germline V gene. CDR3 length equals 16 residues. Full variable domain (outside the CDR3, taken from reference TRBV5-1 and TRBJ2-3): KAGVTQTPRYLIKTRGQQVTLSCSPISGHRSVSWYQQTPGQGLQFLFEYFSETQRNKGNFPGRFSGRQFSNSRSEMNVSTLELGDSALYLCASSYGLAGGADTQYFGPGTRLTVL.